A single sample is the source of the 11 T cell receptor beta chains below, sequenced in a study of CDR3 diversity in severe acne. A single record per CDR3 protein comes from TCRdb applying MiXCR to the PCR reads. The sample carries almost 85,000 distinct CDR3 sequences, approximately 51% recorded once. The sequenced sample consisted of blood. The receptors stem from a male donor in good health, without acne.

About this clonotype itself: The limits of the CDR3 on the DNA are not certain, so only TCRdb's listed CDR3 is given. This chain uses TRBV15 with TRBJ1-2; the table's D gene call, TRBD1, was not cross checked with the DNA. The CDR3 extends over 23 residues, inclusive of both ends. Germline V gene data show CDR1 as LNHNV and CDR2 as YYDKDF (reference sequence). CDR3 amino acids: CATSRDAQTDGYTFGSGTYGYTF.

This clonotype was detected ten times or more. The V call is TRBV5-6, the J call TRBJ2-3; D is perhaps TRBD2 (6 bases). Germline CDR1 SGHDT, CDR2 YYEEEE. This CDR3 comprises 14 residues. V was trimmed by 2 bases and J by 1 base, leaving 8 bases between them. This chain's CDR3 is CASSFGGGTDTQYF. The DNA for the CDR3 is TGTGCCAGCAGCTTCGGCGGGGGCACAGATACGCAGTATTTT.

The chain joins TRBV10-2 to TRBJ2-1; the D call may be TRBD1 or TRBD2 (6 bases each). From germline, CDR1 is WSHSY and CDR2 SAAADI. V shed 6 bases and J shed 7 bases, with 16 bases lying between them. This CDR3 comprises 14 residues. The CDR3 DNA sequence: TGCGCCAGCAGAGATAGGGGGGCGCGAAATGAGCAGTTCTTC. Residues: CASRDRGARNEQFF.

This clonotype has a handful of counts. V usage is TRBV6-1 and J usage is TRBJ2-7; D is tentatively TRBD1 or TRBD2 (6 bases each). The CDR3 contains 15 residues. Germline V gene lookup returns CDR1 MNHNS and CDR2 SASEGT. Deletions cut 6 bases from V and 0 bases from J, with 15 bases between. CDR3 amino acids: CASSPSGASSYEQYF. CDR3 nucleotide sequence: TGTGCCAGCAGCCCATCGGGGGCGAGCTCCTACGAGCAGTACTTC.

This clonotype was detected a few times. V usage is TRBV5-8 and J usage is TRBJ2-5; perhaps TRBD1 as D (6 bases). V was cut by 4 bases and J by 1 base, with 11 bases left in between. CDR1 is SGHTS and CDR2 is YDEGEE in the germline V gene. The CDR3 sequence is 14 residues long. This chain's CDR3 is CASSQETGQETQYF. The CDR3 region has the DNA TGTGCCAGCAGCCAAGAGACAGGCCAAGAGACCCAGTACTTC.

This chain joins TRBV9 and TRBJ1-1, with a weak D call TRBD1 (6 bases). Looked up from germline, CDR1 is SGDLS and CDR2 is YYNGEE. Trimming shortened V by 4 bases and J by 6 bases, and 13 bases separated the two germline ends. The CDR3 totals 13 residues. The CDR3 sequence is CASSPGVFAEAFF. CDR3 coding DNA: TGTGCCAGCAGCCCAGGGGTATTTGCTGAAGCTTTCTTT.

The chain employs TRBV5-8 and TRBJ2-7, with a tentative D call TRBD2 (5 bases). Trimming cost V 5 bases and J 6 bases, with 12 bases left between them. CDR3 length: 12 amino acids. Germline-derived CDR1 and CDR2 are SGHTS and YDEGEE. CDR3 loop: CASSWTGGEQYF. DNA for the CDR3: TGTGCCAGCAGTTGGACCGGAGGCGAGCAGTACTTC.

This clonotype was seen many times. DNA of the CDR3: TGCGCCAGCACCGCGGACAGGGAGGATGAGCAGTTCTTC. Translating gives CASTADREDEQFF. The rearrangement joins TRBV5-1 to TRBJ2-1; 8 nucleotides align to TRBD1. This CDR3 has 13 residues. CDR1 SGHRS and CDR2 YFSETQ come from the germline V gene. The V segment lost 6 bases and the J segment 8 bases; nucleotides outside the gene matches: 7.

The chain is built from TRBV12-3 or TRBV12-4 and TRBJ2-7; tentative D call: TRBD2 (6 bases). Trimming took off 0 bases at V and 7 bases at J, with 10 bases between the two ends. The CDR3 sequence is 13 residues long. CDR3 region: CASSLAAGGEQYF. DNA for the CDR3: TGTGCCAGCAGTTTAGCTGCCGGAGGGGAGCAGTACTTC.

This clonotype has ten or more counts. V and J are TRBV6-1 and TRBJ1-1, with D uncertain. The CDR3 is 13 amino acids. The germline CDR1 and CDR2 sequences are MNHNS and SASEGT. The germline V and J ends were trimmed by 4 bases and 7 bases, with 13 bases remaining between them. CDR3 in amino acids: CASSGRPDLEAFF. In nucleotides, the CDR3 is TGTGCCAGCAGTGGGAGACCCGACCTTGAAGCTTTCTTT.

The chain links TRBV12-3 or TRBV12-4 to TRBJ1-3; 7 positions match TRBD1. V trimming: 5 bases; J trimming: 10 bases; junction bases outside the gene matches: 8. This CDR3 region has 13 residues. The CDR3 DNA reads TGTGCCAGCAGTCCATTCCAGGGGGAGACCATATATTTT. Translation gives CASSPFQGETIYF.